These 32 T cell receptor beta chains were all obtained from the same sample, sequenced in a study of blood T cells in healthy people across ages. The authors ran a second PCR of about 7 to 12 cycles using a sample-barcoded 5' primer and a J-beta primer mix. TCRdb analysed the 5' RACE reads with MiXCR anew, one entry per CDR3 protein. The repertoire holds over 600,000 distinct CDR3 sequences, with 40% to 45% as singletons. The sample comprised blood. Receptors were obtained from an elderly man in good health.

This clonotype was seen a handful of times. The chain recombines TRBV6-5 with TRBJ2-1; TRBD1 agrees at 9 bases. The germline V gene has CDR1 MNHEY and CDR2 SVGAGI. This CDR3 has 16 amino acids. The trim removed 3 bases at V and 5 bases at J, leaving 8 bases unmatched. The chain's CDR3 is CASSYVGQGLDNEQFF. CDR3 DNA sequence: TGTGCCAGCAGTTATGTCGGACAGGGGCTCGACAATGAGCAGTTCTTC.

In its sample, this clonotype was seen a few times. V gene TRBV29-1 combines with J gene TRBJ2-5; D not certain. The CDR3 covers 14 residues. Between the trimmed V and J ends, which lost 0 bases and 9 bases, there was a span of 17 bases. Germline lookup yields CDR1 SQVTM and CDR2 ANQGSEA. CDR3: CSVEDLAGPKAQYF. For the CDR3, the DNA is TGCAGCGTTGAAGATCTTGCAGGACCCAAGGCCCAGTACTTC.

This clonotype has at least ten counts. The chain combines TRBV5-1 with TRBJ2-7; D perhaps matches TRBD1 (6 bases). V lost 4 bases and J lost 4, with 15 bases in between. CDR1 is SGHRS, CDR2 YFSETQ, per germline. CDR3 length equals 14 residues. DNA of the CDR3: TGCGCCAGCAGCATCACTCCACAGGGATACGAGCAGTACTTC. It is translated as CASSITPQGYEQYF.

J is TRBJ1-1 and V is TRBV6-2 or TRBV6-3; 9 bases align to TRBD1. CDR1 and CDR2 (germline): MNHEY, SVGEGT. The trim removed 2 bases at V and 8 bases at J, leaving 6 bases unmatched. The CDR3 is 14 residues long. In nucleotides, the CDR3 is TGTGCCAGCAGTTACAGTACGGGACAGGGCGAAGCTTTCTTT. As protein: CASSYSTGQGEAFF.

This clonotype was found many times. In nucleotides, the CDR3 is TGCAGTGCTGGGCGGACAGCGGAAGGAGATACGCAGTATTTT. Protein: CSAGRTAEGDTQYF. This rearrangement joins TRBV20-1 to TRBJ2-3; D may be TRBD1 (6 bases). Trimming removed 5 bases at V and 5 bases at J, with 17 bases between. From germline, CDR1 is DFQATT and CDR2 SNEGSKA (reference sequence). This CDR3 is built from 14 residues.

The chain joins TRBV10-1 to TRBJ2-1; D possibly matches TRBD1 or TRBD2 (5 bases each). Looked up from germline, CDR1 is WNHNN and CDR2 is SYGVQD (reference sequence). This CDR3 has 16 amino acids. V was shortened by 5 bases and J by 6 bases, with 20 bases between the two germline ends. DNA for the CDR3: TGCGCCAGCAGTCCTGGACATGCTCCAACTAGCAATGAGCAGTTCTTC. As protein: CASSPGHAPTSNEQFF.

The V and J genes are TRBV2 and TRBJ2-7, with a possible D match to TRBD2 (6 bases). Germline V CDR1 and CDR2: SNHLY, FYNNEI. V was cut by 6 bases and J by 3 bases, with 21 bases left in between. This CDR3 contains 16 residues. CDR3 bases: TGTGCCAGCAGCGAGGAGGGGTTTGGAGGAAACTACGAGCAGTACTTC. Translation: CASSEEGFGGNYEQYF. Full variable domain (outside the CDR3, taken from reference TRBV2 and TRBJ2-7): EPEVTQTPSHQVTQMGQEVILRCVPISNHLYFYWYRQILGQKVEFLVSFYNNEISEKSEIFDDQFSVERPDGSNFTLKIRSTKLEDSAMYFCASSEEGFGGNYEQYFGPGTRLTVT.

This clonotype was seen only a few times. The V gene is TRBV7-2, the J gene TRBJ2-3, with 7 bases identical to TRBD2. The CDR3 covers 15 residues. The V gene end was trimmed by 2 bases and the J gene end by 8 bases; junction bases not matched to a gene: 10. From germline, CDR1 is SGHTA and CDR2 FQGNSA. Written as DNA, the CDR3 is TGTGCCAGCAGCTTAACCGGAGCGGGATTGGGTACGCAGTATTTT. It encodes CASSLTGAGLGTQYF.

On this clonotype itself: Being one base from a much bigger clone, this may be a read error. V and J are TRBV20-1 and TRBJ2-5; a weak D match, TRBD2 (5 bases). CDR1 and CDR2 (germline): DFQATT, SNEGSKA (reference sequence). The ends were cut back, 8 bases at V and 5 bases at J, with 24 bases in the middle. This CDR3 spans 15 amino acids. In DNA form, the CDR3 reads TGCAGTTCCATAGCTAGCATCGGGTACGGGGAGACCCAGTACTTC. This encodes CSSIASIGYGETQYF.

This clonotype was seen just once. Compared with germline, one end of the junction differs, possibly owing to a read error. The chain recombines TRBV25-1 with TRBJ1-1, with a tentative D call TRBD1 (6 bases). This CDR3 has 13 residues. Germline V gives CDR1 MGHDK, CDR2 SYGVNS. This CDR3 is CASSRGANPEAFF. The CDR3 DNA is TGTGCCAGCAGCAGGGGTGCGAACCCTGAAGCTTTCTTT. The full variable domain, its missing parts supplied by reference TRBV25-1 and TRBJ1-1, is EADIYQTPRYLVIGTGKKITLECSQTMGHDKMYWYQQDPGMELHLIHYSYGVNSTEKGDLSSESTVSRIRTEHFPLTLESARPSHTSQYLCASSRGANPEAFFGQGTRLTVV.

This clonotype was detected only a few times. The chain recombines TRBV6-5 with TRBJ2-1, with 7 positions matching TRBD1. Germline V gene lookup returns CDR1 MNHEY and CDR2 SVGAGI. The CDR3 consists of 15 residues. V lost 6 bases, J lost 4 bases, and 9 bases stayed unmatched. The CDR3 is CASRIGGEGYNEQFF. CDR3 in DNA: TGTGCCAGCAGAATAGGGGGCGAGGGTTACAATGAGCAGTTCTTC.

The V call is TRBV12-3 or TRBV12-4, the J call TRBJ2-7; 7 nucleotides align to TRBD1. The CDR3 has 13 residues. Losses at the gene ends were 2 bases for V and 7 bases for J; bases not matched to a gene: 5. CDR3 residues: CASSLIGGDEQYF. The CDR3, as DNA: TGTGCCAGCAGTTTAATAGGGGGCGATGAGCAGTACTTC.

In its sample, this clonotype was seen a few times. The J gene is TRBJ1-1, the V gene TRBV29-1, with TRBD1 as a possible D gene (5 bases). This CDR3 spans 11 amino acids. Trimming shortened V by 2 bases and J by 7 bases, and 8 bases separated the two germline ends. The germline gives CDR1 SQVTM, CDR2 ANQGSEA. The CDR3 is CSVEKGNEAFF. CDR3 bases: TGCAGCGTTGAAAAGGGGAATGAAGCTTTCTTT.

This clonotype was observed many times. This may be a read error, as it is one base from a much larger clone. The gene calls are TRBV6-2 or TRBV6-3 and TRBJ2-7, with TRBD2 identical over 7 bases. With V trimmed by 7 bases and J by 3 bases, 15 bases remained unmatched. CDR1 MNHEY and CDR2 SVGEGT come from the germline V gene. The CDR3 is 16 residues long. DNA for the CDR3: TGTGCCAGCACTCTCACCAGACGAGCGGGAAACTACGAGCAGTACTTC. Protein sequence: CASTLTRRAGNYEQYF.

The rearrangement links TRBV20-1 to TRBJ2-1; D call uncertain. CDR3 length: 11 amino acids. V shed 8 bases and J shed 10 bases, with 15 bases lying between them. Germline V gives CDR1 DFQATT, CDR2 SNEGSKA (reference sequence). Written as DNA, the CDR3 is TGCAGTCCCAGACGAATGAAGGAGCAGTTCTTC. Translation: CSPRRMKEQFF.

This clonotype was counted a few times. The chain combines TRBV29-1 with TRBJ2-7, with a tentative D call TRBD2 (6 bases). There are 14 residues in the CDR3. From germline, CDR1 is SQVTM and CDR2 ANQGSEA. Trimming cost V 3 bases and J 0 bases, with 12 bases left between them. CDR3: CSVDLGGNSYEQYF. CDR3 nucleotides: TGCAGCGTTGATTTGGGCGGGAACTCCTACGAGCAGTACTTC.

V gene TRBV5-1 combines with J gene TRBJ2-7; 16 bases align to TRBD2. The CDR3 totals 20 residues. The trim removed 1 base at V and 7 bases at J, leaving 17 bases unmatched. Germline loops: CDR1 SGHRS, CDR2 YFSETQ. The CDR3 here is CASSLIYSGTSGRGYNEQYF. In nucleotides, the CDR3 is TGCGCCAGCAGCTTGATTTACTCGGGGACTAGCGGGAGGGGGTACAATGAGCAGTACTTC.

V usage is TRBV4-1 and J usage is TRBJ2-5, with D maybe TRBD2 (5 bases). V shed 4 bases and J shed 2 bases, with 17 bases lying between them. Germline V gives CDR1 MGHRA, CDR2 YSYEKL. This CDR3 spans 16 amino acids. The CDR3 DNA is TGCGCCAGCAGCCGACAAAGTGCGGGCGCTCAAGAGACCCAGTACTTC. Translation: CASSRQSAGAQETQYF.

This clonotype occurred many times. CDR3 residues: CASSLAGARETQYF. CDR3 bases: TGTGCCAGCAGCTTAGCAGGGGCTCGCGAGACCCAGTACTTC. V and J are TRBV7-2 and TRBJ2-5, with D possibly matching TRBD1 (5 bases). The ends were cut back, 0 bases at V and 5 bases at J, with 10 bases in the middle. From germline, CDR1 is SGHTA and CDR2 FQGNSA. The CDR3 runs to 14 residues.

The genes are TRBV27 and TRBJ2-7, with a weak D call TRBD2 (6 bases). The CDR3 has 13 amino acids. V was pared by 6 bases and J by 4 bases, with 13 bases between. Germline V gene data show CDR1 as MNHEY and CDR2 as SMNVEV (reference sequence). The CDR3 is CASSPPGGYEQYF. Written as DNA, the CDR3 is TGTGCCAGCAGCCCCCCCGGGGGATACGAGCAGTACTTC.

This clonotype has only a few counts. The V and J genes are TRBV7-9 and TRBJ2-5, with D unresolved. The CDR3 consists of 16 residues. Germline-derived CDR1 and CDR2 are SEHNR and FQNEAQ (reference sequence). With 2 bases removed from V and 1 base from J, the gap between germline ends came to 14 bases. The DNA of the CDR3 is TGTGCCAGCAGCTTATATCTGGGCCGGGTCCAAGAGACCCAGTACTTC. Amino acid sequence: CASSLYLGRVQETQYF.

The V call is TRBV4-3, the J call TRBJ1-1, with no clear D. CDR3 length equals 15 residues. V was clipped by 1 base and J by 0 bases, with 9 bases between them. The V gene's germline CDR1 is LGHNA and CDR2 YSLEER. Here the CDR3 DNA reads TGCGCCAGCAGCCAAGGACTGATTATGAACACTGAAGCTTTCTTT. It is translated as CASSQGLIMNTEAFF.

In its sample, this clonotype was seen a few times. The chain recombines TRBV20-1 with TRBJ2-3, with 10 bases identical to TRBD2. CDR1 DFQATT and CDR2 SNEGSKA come from the germline V gene (reference sequence). The CDR3 totals 14 residues. The ends lost 2 bases at V and 3 bases at J; junction bases unmatched: 2. The DNA for the CDR3 is TGCAGTGCTAGACTAGCGGGAGTGACAGATACGCAGTATTTT. Protein product: CSARLAGVTDTQYF.

The table lists this clonotype with many counts. The rearrangement uses TRBV28 and TRBJ2-5; 8 bases are shared with TRBD1. V shed 5 bases, J shed 4 bases, and the junction held 9 bases outside the gene matches. The V gene's germline CDR1 is MDHEN and CDR2 SYDVKM. The CDR3 spans 15 residues. CDR3 amino acids: CASSHGQGATETQYF. CDR3 nucleotide sequence: TGTGCCAGCAGTCATGGACAGGGAGCGACAGAGACCCAGTACTTC.

There are many counts of this clonotype. The chain recombines TRBV12-3 or TRBV12-4 with TRBJ1-3; TRBD1 might be the D (6 bases). Trimming took off 3 bases at V and 2 bases at J, with 11 bases between the two ends. The CDR3 totals 15 residues. CDR3 DNA: TGTGCCAGCAGTTTCGAGACAGGAGCTGGAAACACCATATATTTT. Encoded protein: CASSFETGAGNTIYF.

The chain combines TRBV7-9 with TRBJ2-5; 13 bases map to TRBD2. Germline assignment: CDR1 SEHNR and CDR2 FQNEAQ (reference sequence). Trimming removed 4 bases from V and 11 bases from J; junction bases left unmatched: 4. This CDR3 spans 13 amino acids. The CDR3 reads CASSSTGLAGQYF. The CDR3, as DNA: TGTGCCAGCAGCTCTACGGGACTAGCGGGACAGTACTTC.

The gene calls are TRBV4-1 and TRBJ2-3; 11 bases are a match to TRBD2. The CDR3 has 17 amino acids. The germline V gene has CDR1 MGHRA and CDR2 YSYEKL. Trimming at V came to 1 base and at J to 5 bases, leaving 8 bases not matched to a gene. The CDR3 here is CASSQAASGRFVDTQYF. DNA of the CDR3: TGCGCCAGCAGCCAAGCGGCTAGCGGGAGGTTTGTAGATACGCAGTATTTT.

Ten or more counts support this clonotype. The chain uses TRBV28 and TRBJ1-4; D is uncertain. The germline gives CDR1 MDHEN, CDR2 SYDVKM. The V end was cut by 2 bases, the J end by 8 bases, with 12 bases between. This CDR3 contains 14 residues. CDR3 residues: CASSLVPRREKLFF. CDR3 sequence (DNA): TGTGCCAGCAGTTTAGTACCCCGTAGGGAAAAACTGTTTTTT.

CDR3 residues: CASGGVQGGQWQETQYF. CDR3 nucleotide sequence: TGTGCCAGCGGCGGAGTACAAGGGGGTCAGTGGCAAGAGACCCAGTACTTC. This rearrangement joins TRBV7-9 to TRBJ2-5; D is possibly TRBD1 (6 bases). This CDR3 comprises 17 residues. V was pared by 8 bases and J by 2 bases, with 24 bases between. Germline V gene data show CDR1 as SEHNR and CDR2 as FQNEAQ (reference sequence).

This chain uses TRBV9 with TRBJ1-6; D possibly corresponds to TRBD1 (6 bases). The CDR3 is 13 amino acids. With 2 bases removed from V and 7 bases from J, the gap between germline ends came to 7 bases. The germline V gene has CDR1 SGDLS and CDR2 YYNGEE. As DNA, the CDR3 is TGTGCCAGCAGCGTTACAGGGAATTCACCCCTCCACTTT. Its protein is CASSVTGNSPLHF.

This sequence joins TRBV12-3 or TRBV12-4 and TRBJ2-2; no clear D gene. The CDR3 loop spans 13 amino acids. Trimming cost V 4 bases and J 6 bases, with 9 bases left between them. CDR3 bases: TGTGCCAGCAGTTCTTATCAGGCCGGGGAGCTGTTTTTT. It is translated as CASSSYQAGELFF.

On this clonotype: Its ends do not fully match the called genes, so a read error is possible. This rearrangement joins TRBV7-2 to TRBJ2-5; a weak D match, TRBD1 (6 bases). Germline V gene sequence: CDR1 SGHTA, CDR2 FQGNSA. The CDR3 runs 12 residues. The CDR3 sequence is CANSRGRETQYF. The CDR3 nucleotides are TGTGCCAACAGCAGGGGCCGGGAGACCCAGTACTTC. Looking up the rest from reference TRBV7-2 and TRBJ2-5 gives the full variable domain: GAGVSQSPSNKVTEKGKDVELRCDPISGHTALYWYRQSLGQGLEFLIYFQGNSAPDKSGLPSDRFSAERTGGSVSTLTIQRTQQEDSAVYLCANSRGRETQYFGPGTRLLVL.